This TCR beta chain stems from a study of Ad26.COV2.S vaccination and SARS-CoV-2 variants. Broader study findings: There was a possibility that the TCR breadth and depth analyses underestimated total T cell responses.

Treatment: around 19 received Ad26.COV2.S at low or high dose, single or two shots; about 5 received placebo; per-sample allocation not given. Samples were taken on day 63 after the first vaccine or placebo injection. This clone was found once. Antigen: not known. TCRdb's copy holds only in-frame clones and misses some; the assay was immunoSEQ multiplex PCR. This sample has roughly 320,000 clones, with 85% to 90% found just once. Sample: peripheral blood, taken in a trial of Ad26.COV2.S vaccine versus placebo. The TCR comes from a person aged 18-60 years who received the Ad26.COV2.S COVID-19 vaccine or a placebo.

The CDR3 DNA is TGTGCCAGCTCACCGATTCAGGGAGGTGGAAACACTGAAGCTTTCTTT. As protein: CASSPIQGGGNTEAFF. This chain connects TRBV18 to TRBJ1-1, with TRBD1 as a possible D gene (5 bases). Germline CDR1 KGHSH, CDR2 LQKENI. CDR3 length equals 16 residues. The germline V and J ends were trimmed by 3 bases and 2 bases, with 16 bases remaining between them.